These 12 T cell receptor beta chains share one sample of origin, sequenced in a study of shared clonotypes between healthy human individuals. Naive CD8 cells were CD45RO-negative, positively selected for CCR7, excluding terminally differentiated effector memory CD45RA+ cells. The data were produced by immunoSEQ multiplex PCR, yet TCRdb's version contains in-frame clones alone and is incomplete. The data contain about 2 million clones, 85% to 95% of them singletons. The sample consisted of naive CD8+ T cells sorted from blood. The receptors were sampled from a man younger than 35 in good health.

The chain joins TRBV7-6 to TRBJ2-7, with 9 bases matching TRBD2. Germline assignment: CDR1 SGHVS and CDR2 FNYEAQ. This CDR3 comprises 19 residues. Losses at the gene ends were 1 base for V and 4 bases for J; bases not matched to a gene: 17. The CDR3 region is CASSLGRPKVAGEDYEQYF. In DNA, the CDR3 is TGTGCCAGCAGCTTAGGAAGGCCCAAGGTAGCGGGGGAGGATTACGAGCAGTACTTC.

This clone was found once. The chain recombines TRBV28 with TRBJ2-1; D call uncertain. The CDR3 has 12 residues. The V end was cut by 6 bases, the J end by 6 bases, with 9 bases between. In germline, CDR1 is MDHEN, CDR2 SYDVKM. For the CDR3, the DNA is TGTGCCAGCAGCTTCGACCTCAATGAGCAGTTCTTC. Translating gives CASSFDLNEQFF.

The chain links TRBV7-9 to TRBJ1-1; no firm D call. The CDR3 spans 15 residues. The germline CDR1 and CDR2 sequences are SEHNR and FQNEAQ (reference sequence). V gave up 1 base and J gave up 0 bases, with 9 bases separating them. The CDR3 reads CASSLVVGVNTEAFF. The DNA for the CDR3 is TGTGCCAGCAGCTTAGTAGTTGGCGTGAACACTGAAGCTTTCTTT. Complete variable domain (other parts from reference TRBV7-9 and TRBJ1-1): DTGVSQNPRHKITKRGQNVTFRCDPISEHNRLYWYRQTLGQGPEFLTYFQNEAQLEKSRLLSDRFSAERPKGSFSTLEIQRTEQGDSAMYLCASSLVVGVNTEAFFGQGTRLTVV.

A remark on this clone: This same CDR3 is encoded by further DNA sequences in the sample. This sequence joins TRBV27 and TRBJ2-1; 9 nucleotides line up with TRBD2. Germline CDR1 MNHEY, CDR2 SMNVEV (reference sequence). V was clipped by 2 bases and J by 6 bases; unmatched bases: 5. There are 15 residues in the CDR3. The CDR3 sequence is CASSLLAGGLNEQFF. DNA of the CDR3: TGTGCCAGCAGTTTACTGGCGGGAGGGCTCAATGAGCAGTTCTTC.

V is TRBV28 and J is TRBJ2-3, with D hard to call. Trimming left V 5 bases short and J 7 bases short, with 10 bases between. The CDR3 covers 12 residues. CDR1 and CDR2 from the germline V gene are MDHEN and SYDVKM. CDR3 nucleotide sequence: TGTGCCAGCAGTCAGGTCCAATATACGCAGTATTTT. The encoded protein is CASSQVQYTQYF. Filled out from reference TRBV28 and TRBJ2-3, the complete variable domain reads DVKVTQSSRYLVKRTGEKVFLECVQDMDHENMFWYRQDPGLGLRLIYFSYDVKMKEKGDIPEGYSVSREKKERFSLILESASTNQTSMYLCASSQVQYTQYFGPGTRLTVL.

This chain connects TRBV7-9 to TRBJ2-7, with D perhaps matching TRBD1 (6 bases). The germline CDR1 and CDR2 sequences are SEHNR and FQNEAQ (reference sequence). Trimming pared 5 bases from V and 2 bases from J, leaving 22 bases between. This CDR3 region has 17 residues. CDR3 residues: CASSTAQEGDATYEQYF. The CDR3, as DNA: TGTGCCAGCAGCACCGCCCAAGAGGGGGACGCTACCTACGAGCAGTACTTC.

This sequence joins TRBV30 and TRBJ2-5, with TRBD2 matching 7 bases. The J call is doubtful: the DNA matches TRBJ2-7 better. The CDR3 has 14 residues. Germline CDR1 reads GTSNPN; CDR2 reads SVGIG (reference sequence). The CDR3 loop is CAWKEASGPYEQYF. The CDR3 region has the DNA TGTGCCTGGAAGGAGGCTAGCGGTCCCTACGAGCAGTACTTC.

The chain is built from TRBV10-1 and TRBJ2-3, with D possibly TRBD1 on 5 matching bases. CDR1 and CDR2 (germline): WNHNN, SYGVQD (reference sequence). V was cut by 3 bases and J by 4 bases, with 17 bases left in between. The CDR3 length is 16 residues. CDR3 residues: CASSDPRQSASDTQYF. The CDR3 nucleotides are TGCGCCAGCAGTGACCCCCGACAGTCGGCCTCAGATACGCAGTATTTT.

In regard to this clone: The same CDR3 arises from other DNA sequences in this sample as well. The chain carries TRBV13 and TRBJ2-7; TRBD2 agrees at 8 bases. Germline CDR1 is PRHDT and CDR2 is FYEKMQ (reference sequence). The CDR3 runs 14 residues. With V trimmed by 4 bases and J by 0 bases, 2 bases remained unmatched. CDR3 protein: CASSSGLVSYEQYF. CDR3 nucleotides: TGTGCCAGCAGCTCGGGACTAGTCTCCTACGAGCAGTACTTC.

V gene TRBV4-1 combines with J gene TRBJ2-1; tentatively, D is TRBD2 (5 bases). The CDR3 covers 18 residues. CDR1 is MGHRA and CDR2 is YSYEKL in the germline V gene. The V and J ends lost 2 bases and 6 bases respectively, with 23 bases between them. The CDR3, as DNA: TGCGCCAGCAGCCAACTCCACGTTCGGGAAGGTCGGAGCAATGAGCAGTTCTTC. It specifies CASSQLHVREGRSNEQFF.

The chain is built from TRBV11-2 and TRBJ1-2; D not resolved. Germline lookup yields CDR1 SGHAT and CDR2 FQNNGV. Trimming took 1 base from V and 4 from J, leaving 10 bases between them. This CDR3 has 14 residues. The CDR3 DNA is TGTGCCAGCAGCTTAGGAGCCAGCACCTATGGCTACACCTTC. It codes for CASSLGASTYGYTF.

This chain connects TRBV30 to TRBJ1-1; no clear D. V was trimmed by 0 bases and J by 8 bases, leaving 7 bases between them. CDR1 and CDR2 (germline): GTSNPN, SVGIG (reference sequence). This CDR3 region has 11 residues. The CDR3 here is CAWSVLKEAFF. The CDR3 DNA follows: TGTGCCTGGAGTGTATTGAAGGAAGCTTTCTTT.